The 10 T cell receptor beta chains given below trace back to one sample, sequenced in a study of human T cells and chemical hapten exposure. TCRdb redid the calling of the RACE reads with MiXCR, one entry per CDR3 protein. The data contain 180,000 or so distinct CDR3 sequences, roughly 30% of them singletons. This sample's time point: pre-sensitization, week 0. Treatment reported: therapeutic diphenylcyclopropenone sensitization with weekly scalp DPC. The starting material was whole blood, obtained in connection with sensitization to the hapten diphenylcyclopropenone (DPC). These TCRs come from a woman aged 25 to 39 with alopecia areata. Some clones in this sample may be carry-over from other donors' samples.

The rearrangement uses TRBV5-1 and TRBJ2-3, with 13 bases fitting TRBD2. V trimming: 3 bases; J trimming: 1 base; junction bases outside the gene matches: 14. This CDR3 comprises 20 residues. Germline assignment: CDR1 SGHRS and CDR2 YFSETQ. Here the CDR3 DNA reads TGCGCCAGCAGCTCGCGGGAACTAGCGGGAGGGCCGAGCGGCACAGATACGCAGTATTTT. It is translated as CASSSRELAGGPSGTDTQYF.

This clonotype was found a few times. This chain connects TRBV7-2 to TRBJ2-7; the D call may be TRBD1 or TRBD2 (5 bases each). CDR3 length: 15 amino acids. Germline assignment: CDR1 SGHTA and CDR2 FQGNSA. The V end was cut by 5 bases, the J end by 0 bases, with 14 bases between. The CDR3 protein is CASSLWGSRSYEQYF. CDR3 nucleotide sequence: TGTGCCAGCAGCCTCTGGGGGAGCCGCTCCTACGAGCAGTACTTC.

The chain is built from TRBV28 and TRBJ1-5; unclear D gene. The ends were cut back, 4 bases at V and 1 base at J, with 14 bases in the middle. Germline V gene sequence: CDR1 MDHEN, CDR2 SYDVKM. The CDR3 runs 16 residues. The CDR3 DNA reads TGTGCCAGCAGTTCCCTAGGACTTCGAAGCAATCAGCCCCAGCATTTT. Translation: CASSSLGLRSNQPQHF.

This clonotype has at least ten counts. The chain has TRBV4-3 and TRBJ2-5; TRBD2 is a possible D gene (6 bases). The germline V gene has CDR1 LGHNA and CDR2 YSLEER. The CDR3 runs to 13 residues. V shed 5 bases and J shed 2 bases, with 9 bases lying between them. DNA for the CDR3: TGCGCCAGCAGCTTGACTAGACAAGAGACCCAGTACTTC. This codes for CASSLTRQETQYF.

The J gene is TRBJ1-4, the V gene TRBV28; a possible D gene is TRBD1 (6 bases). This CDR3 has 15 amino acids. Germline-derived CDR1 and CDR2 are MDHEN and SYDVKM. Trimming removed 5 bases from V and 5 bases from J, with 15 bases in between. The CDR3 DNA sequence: TGTGCCAGCAGTCTAGGACAGAGCATGAATGAAAAACTGTTTTTT. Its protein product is CASSLGQSMNEKLFF.

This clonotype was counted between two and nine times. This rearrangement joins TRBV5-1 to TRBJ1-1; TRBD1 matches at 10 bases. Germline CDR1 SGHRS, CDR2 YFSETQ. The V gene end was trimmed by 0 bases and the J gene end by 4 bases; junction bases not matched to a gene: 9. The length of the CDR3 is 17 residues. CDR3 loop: CASSLALTGGELTEAFF. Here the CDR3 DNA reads TGCGCCAGCAGCTTGGCCTTGACAGGGGGCGAGCTCACTGAAGCTTTCTTT.

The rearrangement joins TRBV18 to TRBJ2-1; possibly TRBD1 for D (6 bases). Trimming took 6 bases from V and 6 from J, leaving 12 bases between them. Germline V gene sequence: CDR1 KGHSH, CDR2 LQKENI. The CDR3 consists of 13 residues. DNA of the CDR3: TGTGCCAGCTCCTCAAAGGGGGTCAATGAGCAGTTCTTC. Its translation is CASSSKGVNEQFF. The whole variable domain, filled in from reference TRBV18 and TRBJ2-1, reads NAGVMQNPRHLVRRRGQEARLRCSPMKGHSHVYWYRQLPEEGLKFMVYLQKENIIDESGMPKERFSAEFPKEGPSILRIQQVVRGDSAAYFCASSSKGVNEQFFGPGTRLTVL.

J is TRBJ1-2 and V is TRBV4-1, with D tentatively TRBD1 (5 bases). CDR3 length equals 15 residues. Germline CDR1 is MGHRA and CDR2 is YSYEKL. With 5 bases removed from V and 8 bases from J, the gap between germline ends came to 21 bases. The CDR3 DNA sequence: TGCGCCAGCAGCTATTCCGGGGCCCTAGGGACGGGCTACACCTTC. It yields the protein CASSYSGALGTGYTF.

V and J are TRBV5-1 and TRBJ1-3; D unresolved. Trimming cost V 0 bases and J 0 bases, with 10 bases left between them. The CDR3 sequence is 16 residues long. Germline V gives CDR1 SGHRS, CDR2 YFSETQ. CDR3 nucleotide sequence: TGCGCCAGCAGCTTGGATTGGGTTTACTCTGGAAACACCATATATTTT. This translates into CASSLDWVYSGNTIYF.

The CDR3 nucleotides are TGCAGTGCTAGAGATCATTTGACGCAAGAGACCCAGTACTTC. This translates into CSARDHLTQETQYF. The chain has TRBV20-1 and TRBJ2-5; D uncertain. Per the germline V gene, CDR1 is DFQATT and CDR2 is SNEGSKA (reference sequence). Trimming cost V 0 bases and J 2 bases, with 10 bases left between them. CDR3 length: 14 amino acids.